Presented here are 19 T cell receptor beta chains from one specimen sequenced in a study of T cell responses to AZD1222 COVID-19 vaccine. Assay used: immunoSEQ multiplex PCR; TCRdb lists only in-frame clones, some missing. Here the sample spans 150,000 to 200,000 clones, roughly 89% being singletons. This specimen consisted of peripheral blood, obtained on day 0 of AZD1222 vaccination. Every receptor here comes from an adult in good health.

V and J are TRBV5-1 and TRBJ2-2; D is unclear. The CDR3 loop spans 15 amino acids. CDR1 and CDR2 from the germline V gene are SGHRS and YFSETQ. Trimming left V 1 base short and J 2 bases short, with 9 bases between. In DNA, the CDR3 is TGCGCCAGCAGCTTGCTTGCGACCAACACCGGGGAGCTGTTTTTT. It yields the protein CASSLLATNTGELFF.

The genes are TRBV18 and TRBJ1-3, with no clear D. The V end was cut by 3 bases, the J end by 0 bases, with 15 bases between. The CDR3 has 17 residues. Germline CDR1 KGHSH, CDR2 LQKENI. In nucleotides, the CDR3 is TGTGCCAGCTCACCCGTCCAAGGGATTCTCTCTGGAAACACCATATATTTT. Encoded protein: CASSPVQGILSGNTIYF.

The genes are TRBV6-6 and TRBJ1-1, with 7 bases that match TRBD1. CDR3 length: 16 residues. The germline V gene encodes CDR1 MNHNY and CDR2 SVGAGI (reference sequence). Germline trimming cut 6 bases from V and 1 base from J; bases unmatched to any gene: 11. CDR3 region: CASRGSDRSSNTEAFF. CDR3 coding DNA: TGTGCCAGCAGGGGATCGGACAGGTCGTCGAACACTGAAGCTTTCTTT.

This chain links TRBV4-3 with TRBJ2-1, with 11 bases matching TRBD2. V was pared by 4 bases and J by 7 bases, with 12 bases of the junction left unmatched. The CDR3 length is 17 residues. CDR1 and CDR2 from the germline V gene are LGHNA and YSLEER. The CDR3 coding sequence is TGCGCCAGCAGCCGGTTTTATAGCGGGGGGGCCAGTAATGAGCAGTTCTTC. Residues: CASSRFYSGGASNEQFF.

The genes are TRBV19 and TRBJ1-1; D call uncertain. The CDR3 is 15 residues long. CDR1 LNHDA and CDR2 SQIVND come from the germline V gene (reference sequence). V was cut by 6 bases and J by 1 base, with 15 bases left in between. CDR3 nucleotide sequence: TGTGCCAGTAGAATGGACCGACTTGGGAACACTGAAGCTTTCTTT. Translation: CASRMDRLGNTEAFF.

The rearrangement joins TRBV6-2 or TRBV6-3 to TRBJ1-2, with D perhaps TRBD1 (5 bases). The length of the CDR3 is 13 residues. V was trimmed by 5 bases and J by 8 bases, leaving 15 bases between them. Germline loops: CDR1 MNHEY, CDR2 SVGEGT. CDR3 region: CASSDRGAGGYTF. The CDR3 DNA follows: TGTGCCAGCAGTGATCGAGGGGCGGGCGGCTACACCTTC.

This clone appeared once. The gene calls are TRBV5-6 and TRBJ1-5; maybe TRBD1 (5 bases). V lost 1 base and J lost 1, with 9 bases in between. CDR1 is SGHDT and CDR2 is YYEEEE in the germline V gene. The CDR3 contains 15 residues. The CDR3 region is CASSLRQGSNQPQHF. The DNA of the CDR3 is TGTGCCAGCAGCTTGAGGCAGGGCAGCAATCAGCCCCAGCATTTT.

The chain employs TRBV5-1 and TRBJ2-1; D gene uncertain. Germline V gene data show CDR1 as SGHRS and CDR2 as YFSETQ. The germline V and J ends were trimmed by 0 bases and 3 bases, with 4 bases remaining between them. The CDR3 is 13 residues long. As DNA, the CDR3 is TGCGCCAGCAGCTTGGACAGCTACAATGAGCAGTTCTTC. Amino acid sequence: CASSLDSYNEQFF. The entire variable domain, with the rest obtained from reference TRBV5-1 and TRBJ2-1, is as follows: KAGVTQTPRYLIKTRGQQVTLSCSPISGHRSVSWYQQTPGQGLQFLFEYFSETQRNKGNFPGRFSGRQFSNSRSEMNVSTLELGDSALYLCASSLDSYNEQFFGPGTRLTVL.

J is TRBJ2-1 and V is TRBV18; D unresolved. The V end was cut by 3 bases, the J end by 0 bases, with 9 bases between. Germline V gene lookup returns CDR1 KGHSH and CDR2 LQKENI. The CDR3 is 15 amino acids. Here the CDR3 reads CASSPKASSYNEQFF. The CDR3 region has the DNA TGTGCCAGCTCACCGAAGGCGAGCTCCTACAATGAGCAGTTCTTC. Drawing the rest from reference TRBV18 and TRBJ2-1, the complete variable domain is NAGVMQNPRHLVRRRGQEARLRCSPMKGHSHVYWYRQLPEEGLKFMVYLQKENIIDESGMPKERFSAEFPKEGPSILRIQQVVRGDSAAYFCASSPKASSYNEQFFGPGTRLTVL.

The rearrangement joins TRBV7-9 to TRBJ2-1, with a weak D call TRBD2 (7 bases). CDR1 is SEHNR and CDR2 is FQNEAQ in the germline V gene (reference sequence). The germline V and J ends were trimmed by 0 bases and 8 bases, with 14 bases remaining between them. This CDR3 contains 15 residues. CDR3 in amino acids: CASSLAGGRLDEQFF. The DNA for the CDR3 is TGTGCCAGCAGCTTAGCCGGGGGGCGTCTGGATGAGCAGTTCTTC.

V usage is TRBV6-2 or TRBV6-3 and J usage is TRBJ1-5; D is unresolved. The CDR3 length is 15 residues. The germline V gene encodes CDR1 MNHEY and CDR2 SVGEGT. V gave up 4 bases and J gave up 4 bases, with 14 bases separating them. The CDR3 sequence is CASSWPLIGNQPQHF. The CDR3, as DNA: TGTGCCAGCAGTTGGCCCCTAATCGGGAATCAGCCCCAGCATTTT.

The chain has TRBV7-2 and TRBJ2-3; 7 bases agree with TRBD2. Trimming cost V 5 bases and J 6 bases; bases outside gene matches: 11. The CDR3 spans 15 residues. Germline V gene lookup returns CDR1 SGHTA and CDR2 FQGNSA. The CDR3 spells CASSPRPGGGDTQYF. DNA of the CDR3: TGTGCCAGCAGCCCGAGACCTGGGGGAGGGGATACGCAGTATTTT.

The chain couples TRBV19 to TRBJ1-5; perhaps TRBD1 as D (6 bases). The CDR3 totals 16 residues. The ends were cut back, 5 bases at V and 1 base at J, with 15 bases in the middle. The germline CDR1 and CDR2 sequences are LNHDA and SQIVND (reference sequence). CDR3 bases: TGTGCCAGTAGTTGGGGGGGCGAGAGGAGCAATCAGCCCCAGCATTTT. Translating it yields CASSWGGERSNQPQHF.

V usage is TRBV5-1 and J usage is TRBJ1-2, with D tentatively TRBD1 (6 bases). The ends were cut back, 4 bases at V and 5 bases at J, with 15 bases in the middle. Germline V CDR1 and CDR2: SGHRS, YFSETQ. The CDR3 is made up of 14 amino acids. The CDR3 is CASSEGGAHYGYTF. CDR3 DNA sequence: TGCGCCAGCAGCGAGGGGGGCGCGCATTATGGCTACACCTTC. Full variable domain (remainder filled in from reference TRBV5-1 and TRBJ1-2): KAGVTQTPRYLIKTRGQQVTLSCSPISGHRSVSWYQQTPGQGLQFLFEYFSETQRNKGNFPGRFSGRQFSNSRSEMNVSTLELGDSALYLCASSEGGAHYGYTFGSGTRLTVV.

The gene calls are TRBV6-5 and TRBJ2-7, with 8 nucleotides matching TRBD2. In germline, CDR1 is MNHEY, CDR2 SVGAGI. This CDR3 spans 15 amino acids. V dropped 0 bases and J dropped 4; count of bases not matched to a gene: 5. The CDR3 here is CASSYSPGGPYEQYF. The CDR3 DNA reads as TGTGCCAGCAGTTACTCGCCGGGAGGGCCTTACGAGCAGTACTTC.

CDR3 in amino acids: CSARTWVNTEAFF. CDR3 nucleotide sequence: TGCAGCGCCCGGACTTGGGTGAACACTGAAGCTTTCTTT. The rearrangement uses TRBV29-1 and TRBJ1-1; no clear D. Germline V lookup: CDR1 SQVTM, CDR2 ANQGSEA. This CDR3 contains 13 residues. Trimming shortened V by 7 bases and J by 0 bases, and 12 bases separated the two germline ends. The full variable domain, with the rest looked up from reference TRBV29-1 and TRBJ1-1, is SAVISQKPSRDICQRGTSLTIQCQVDSQVTMMFWYRQQPGQSLTLIATANQGSEATYESGFVIDKFPISRPNLTFSTLTVSNMSPEDSSIYLCSARTWVNTEAFFGQGTRLTVV.

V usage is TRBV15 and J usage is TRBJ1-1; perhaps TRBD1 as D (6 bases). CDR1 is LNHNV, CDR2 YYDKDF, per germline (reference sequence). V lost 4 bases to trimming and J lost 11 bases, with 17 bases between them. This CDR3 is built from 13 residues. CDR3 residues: CATSTYASGAAFF. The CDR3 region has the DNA TGTGCCACCAGCACATACGCATCGGGGGCGGCTTTCTTT.

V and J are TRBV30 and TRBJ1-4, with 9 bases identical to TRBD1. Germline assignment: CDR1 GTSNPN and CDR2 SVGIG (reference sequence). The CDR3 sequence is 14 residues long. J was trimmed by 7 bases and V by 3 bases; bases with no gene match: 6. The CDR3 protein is CAWRTTGGREKLFF. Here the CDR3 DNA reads TGTGCCTGGAGGACGACAGGGGGACGTGAAAAACTGTTTTTT. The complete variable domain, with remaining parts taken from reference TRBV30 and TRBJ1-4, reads SQTIHQWPATLVQPVGSPLSLECTVEGTSNPNLYWYRQAAGRGLQLLFYSVGIGQISSEVPQNLSASRPQDRQFILSSKKLLLSDSGFYLCAWRTTGGREKLFFGSGTQLSVL.

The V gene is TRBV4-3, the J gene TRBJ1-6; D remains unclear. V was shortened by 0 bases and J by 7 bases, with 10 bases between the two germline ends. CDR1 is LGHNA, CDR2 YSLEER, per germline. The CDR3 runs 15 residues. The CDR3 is CASSQEWGWNSPLHF. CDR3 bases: TGCGCCAGCAGCCAAGAGTGGGGATGGAATTCACCCCTCCACTTT.